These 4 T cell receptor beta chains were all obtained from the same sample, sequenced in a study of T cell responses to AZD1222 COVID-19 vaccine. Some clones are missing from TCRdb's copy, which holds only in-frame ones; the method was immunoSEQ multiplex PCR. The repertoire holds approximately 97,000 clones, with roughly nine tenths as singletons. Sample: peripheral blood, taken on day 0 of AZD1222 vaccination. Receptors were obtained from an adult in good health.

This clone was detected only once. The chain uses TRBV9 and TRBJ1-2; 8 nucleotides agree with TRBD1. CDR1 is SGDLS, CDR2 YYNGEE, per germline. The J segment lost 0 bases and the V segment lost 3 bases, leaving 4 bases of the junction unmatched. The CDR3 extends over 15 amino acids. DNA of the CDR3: TGTGCCAGCAGCGCTACAGGGGGAGCTAACTATGGCTACACCTTC. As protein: CASSATGGANYGYTF.

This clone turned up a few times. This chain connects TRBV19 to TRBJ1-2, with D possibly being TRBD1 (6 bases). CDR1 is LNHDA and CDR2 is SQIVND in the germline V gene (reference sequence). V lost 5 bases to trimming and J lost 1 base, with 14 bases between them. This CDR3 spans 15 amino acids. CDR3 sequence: CASSGRRGNNYGYTF. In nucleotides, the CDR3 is TGTGCCAGTAGTGGTAGGAGGGGGAATAACTATGGCTACACCTTC.

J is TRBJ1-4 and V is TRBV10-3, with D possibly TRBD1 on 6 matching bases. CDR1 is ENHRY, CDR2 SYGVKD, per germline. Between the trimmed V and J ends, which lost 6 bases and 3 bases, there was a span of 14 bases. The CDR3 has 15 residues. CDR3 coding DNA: TGTGCCATCAGCGAAACAGGGAAGGCTAATGAAAAACTGTTTTTT. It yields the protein CAISETGKANEKLFF.

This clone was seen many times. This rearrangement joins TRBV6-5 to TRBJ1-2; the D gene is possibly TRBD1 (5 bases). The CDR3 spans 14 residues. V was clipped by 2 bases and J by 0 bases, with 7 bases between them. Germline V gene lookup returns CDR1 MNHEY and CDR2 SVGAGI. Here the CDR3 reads CASSYIGANYGYTF. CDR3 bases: TGTGCCAGCAGTTACATAGGGGCTAACTATGGCTACACCTTC.